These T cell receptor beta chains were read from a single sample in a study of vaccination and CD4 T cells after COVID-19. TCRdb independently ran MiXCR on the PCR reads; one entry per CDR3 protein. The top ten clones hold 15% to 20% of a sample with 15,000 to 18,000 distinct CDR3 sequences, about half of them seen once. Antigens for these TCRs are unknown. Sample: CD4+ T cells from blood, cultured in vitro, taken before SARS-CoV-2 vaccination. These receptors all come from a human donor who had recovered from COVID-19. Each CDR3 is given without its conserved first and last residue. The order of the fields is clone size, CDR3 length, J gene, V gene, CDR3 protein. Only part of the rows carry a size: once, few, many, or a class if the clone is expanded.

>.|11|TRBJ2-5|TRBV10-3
AIRGEGRETQY
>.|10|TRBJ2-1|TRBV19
ASRTEGDEQF
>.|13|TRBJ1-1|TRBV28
ASSATGGAHTEAF
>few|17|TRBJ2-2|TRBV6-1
ASILRRRDPAGTTGELF
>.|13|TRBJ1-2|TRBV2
ASSEGTGSNYGYT
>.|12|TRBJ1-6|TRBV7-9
ASSRDRENSPLH
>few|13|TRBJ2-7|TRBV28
ASSFRGGPPTGQY
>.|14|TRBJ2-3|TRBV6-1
ASSHRVAGVTDTQY
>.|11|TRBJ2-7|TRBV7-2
ASSFLGSSEQY
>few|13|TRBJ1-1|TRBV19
ATRIRPSGNTEAF
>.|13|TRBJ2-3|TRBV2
ASSPTSGGKDTQY
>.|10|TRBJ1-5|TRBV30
AWSPGYQPQH
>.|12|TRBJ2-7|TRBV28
ASSLGASGNEQY
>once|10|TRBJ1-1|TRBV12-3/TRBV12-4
ASNIIEGEAF
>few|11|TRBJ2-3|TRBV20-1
SARVPTGQNLY
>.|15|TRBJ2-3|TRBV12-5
ASGLVRDRDGADTQY
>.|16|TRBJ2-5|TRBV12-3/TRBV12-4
ASSLGVRQGQSQETQY
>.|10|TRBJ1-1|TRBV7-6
ASRNGNTEAF
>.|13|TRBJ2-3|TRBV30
AWSVPNGLTDTQY
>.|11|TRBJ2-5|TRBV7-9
ASSSSGRETQY
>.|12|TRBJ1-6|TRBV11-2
ASSLTGGLSPLH
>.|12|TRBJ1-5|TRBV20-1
SASGGGSNQPQH
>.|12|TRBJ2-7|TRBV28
ASRKSGRGGEQY
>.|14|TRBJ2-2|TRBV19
ASSAWSGRAAGELF
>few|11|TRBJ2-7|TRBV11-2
ASSFREPYEQY
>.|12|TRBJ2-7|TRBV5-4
ASSPQQAPGEQY
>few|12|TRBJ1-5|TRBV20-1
SASPDSSNQPQH
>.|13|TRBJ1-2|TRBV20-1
SARVVAGGNYGYT
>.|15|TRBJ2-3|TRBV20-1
SAASQGAKSSTDTQY
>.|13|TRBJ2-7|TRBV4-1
ASSQTELSSYEQY
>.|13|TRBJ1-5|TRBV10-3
AISEVQAGNQPQH
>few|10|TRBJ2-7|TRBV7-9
ASSIGDVGQY
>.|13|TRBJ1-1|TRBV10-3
AIRTTGSVNTEAF
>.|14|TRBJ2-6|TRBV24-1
ATSDGTGTGANVLT
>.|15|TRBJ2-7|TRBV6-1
ASSERGLAAGTYEQY
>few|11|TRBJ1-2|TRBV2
ASSGRDSYGYT
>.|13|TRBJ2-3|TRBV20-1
SARDVPGSTDTQY
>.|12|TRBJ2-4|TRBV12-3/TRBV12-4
ASSPSSGKNIQY
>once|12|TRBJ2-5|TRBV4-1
ASSFRLVRETQY
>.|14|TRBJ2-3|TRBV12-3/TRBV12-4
ASSLDRQGATDTQY
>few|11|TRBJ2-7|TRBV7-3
ASSLNYDGEQY